This is a list of T cell receptor beta chains from one sample in a study of cytomegalovirus exposure and HLA in healthy donors. Only in-frame clones appear in the TCRdb table, and some are missing; sequencing was by immunoSEQ multiplex PCR. The profile shows under 200,000 clones, around 77% of them singletons. Sequencing was performed on PBMCs. Every receptor here comes from a man in his sixties in good health and CMV-seronegative. CDR3s include the opening cysteine and the closing phenylalanine or tryptophan. Each record gives: J gene, V gene, CDR3 protein.

J: TRBJ1-2
V: TRBV5-4
CDR3: CASSLRGSAEDYGYPF

J: TRBJ1-2
V: TRBV4-2
CDR3: CASSQDEGDNYGYTF

J: TRBJ1-2
V: TRBV9
CDR3: CASSVSAGAPGYTF

J: TRBJ1-2
V: TRBV7-9
CDR3: CASSSSTGNYGYTF

J: TRBJ1-1
V: TRBV28
CDR3: CASSQQGGVAEAFF

J: TRBJ2-7
V: TRBV29-1
CDR3: CSVENFRGPGSYEQHF

J: TRBJ2-3
V: TRBV25-1
CDR3: CASLGPADTQYF

J: TRBJ1-2
V: TRBV30
CDR3: CAWSLGGGYTF

J: TRBJ2-7
V: TRBV11-2
CDR3: CASSLAITSGKVGQYF

J: TRBJ1-1
V: TRBV5-1
CDR3: CASSPGQGMNTEAFF

J: TRBJ1-1
V: TRBV4-1
CDR3: CASSQGRGSEAFF

J: TRBJ2-1
V: TRBV9
CDR3: CASGSNEQFF

J: TRBJ2-7
V: TRBV9
CDR3: CASSVTSGAYEQYF

J: TRBJ1-2
V: TRBV7-9
CDR3: CASSRGRDNYGYTF

J: TRBJ2-1
V: TRBV6-5
CDR3: CASSYSDRDSEQFF

J: TRBJ2-5
V: TRBV10-3
CDR3: CATRRGTSGMGGQETQYF